These 3 T cell receptor beta chains share one sample of origin, sequenced in a study of CD4 and CD8 cells across lung adenocarcinoma regions. Each CDR3 protein is one row after TCRdb ran MiXCR on the PCR reads. The sample records some 3,400 distinct CDR3 sequences, 46% being singletons. The sample was CD8+ T cells from the center of a lung tumor. The origin of the receptors is a male donor with lung adenocarcinoma. The CD4 and CD8 labels of this study may be unreliable.

This clonotype came up a few times. The chain has TRBV4-1 and TRBJ1-2; D call uncertain. Per germline, CDR1 MGHRA and CDR2 YSYEKL. Between the trimmed V and J ends, which lost 3 bases and 1 base, there was a span of 9 bases. CDR3 length equals 14 residues. Here the CDR3 DNA reads TGCGCCAGCAGCCACGAAGGCCGTAACTATGGCTACACCTTC. It yields the protein CASSHEGRNYGYTF.

This clonotype has more than one count but fewer than ten. The chain has TRBV14 and TRBJ2-5; perhaps TRBD2 as D (6 bases). The end of the DNA aligns better with TRBJ2-7, so the J call may be wrong. The CDR3 extends over 12 amino acids. Germline V CDR1 and CDR2: SGHDN, FVKESK. CDR3 sequence (DNA): TGTGCCAGCAGCCAGGACTACTACGAGCAGTACTTC. It yields the protein CASSQDYYEQYF.

In this sample, this clonotype turned up a few times. The rearrangement links TRBV10-2 to TRBJ2-3, with D possibly being TRBD1 or TRBD2 (5 bases each). The CDR3 runs 16 residues. Germline values: CDR1 WSHSY, CDR2 SAAADI. Trimming removed 4 bases from V and 0 bases from J, with 14 bases in between. CDR3 sequence (DNA): TGCGCCAGCAGTGTAGGGACGGAACCTAGCACAGATACGCAGTATTTT. It yields the protein CASSVGTEPSTDTQYF.